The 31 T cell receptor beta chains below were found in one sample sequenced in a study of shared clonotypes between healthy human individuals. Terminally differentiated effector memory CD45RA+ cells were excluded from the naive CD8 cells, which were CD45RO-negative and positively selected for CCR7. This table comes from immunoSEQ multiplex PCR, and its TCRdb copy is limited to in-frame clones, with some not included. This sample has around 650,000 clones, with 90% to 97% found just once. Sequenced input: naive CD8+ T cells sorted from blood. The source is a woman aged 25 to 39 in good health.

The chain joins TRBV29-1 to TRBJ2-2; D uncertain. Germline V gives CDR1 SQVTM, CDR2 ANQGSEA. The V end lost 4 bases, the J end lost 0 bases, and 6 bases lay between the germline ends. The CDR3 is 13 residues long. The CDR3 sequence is CSVVQPNTGELFF. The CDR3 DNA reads TGCAGCGTTGTCCAGCCGAACACCGGGGAGCTGTTTTTT.

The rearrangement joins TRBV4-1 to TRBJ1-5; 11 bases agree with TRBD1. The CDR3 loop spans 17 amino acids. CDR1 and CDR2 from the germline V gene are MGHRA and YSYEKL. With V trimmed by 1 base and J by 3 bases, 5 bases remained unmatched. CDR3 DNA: TGCGCCAGCAGCCAAGTGAGGGGACAGGGGGACAATCAGCCCCAGCATTTT. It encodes CASSQVRGQGDNQPQHF.

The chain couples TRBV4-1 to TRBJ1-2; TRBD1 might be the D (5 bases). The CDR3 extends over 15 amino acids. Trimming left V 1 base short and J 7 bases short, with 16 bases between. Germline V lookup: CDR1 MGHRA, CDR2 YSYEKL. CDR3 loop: CASSQVPSGFSGYTF. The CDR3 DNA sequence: TGCGCCAGCAGCCAAGTCCCCTCAGGGTTTTCTGGCTACACCTTC.

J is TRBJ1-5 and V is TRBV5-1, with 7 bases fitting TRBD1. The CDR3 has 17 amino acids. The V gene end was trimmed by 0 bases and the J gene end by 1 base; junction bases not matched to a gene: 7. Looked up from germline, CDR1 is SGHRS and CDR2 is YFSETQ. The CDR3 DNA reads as TGCGCCAGCAGCTTGGCCCCGACAGGGTGGAGCAATCAGCCCCAGCATTTT. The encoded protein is CASSLAPTGWSNQPQHF.

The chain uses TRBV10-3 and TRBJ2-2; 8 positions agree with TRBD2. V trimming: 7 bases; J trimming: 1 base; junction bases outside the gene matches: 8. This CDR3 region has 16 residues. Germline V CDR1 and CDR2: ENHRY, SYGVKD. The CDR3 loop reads CAIMAGGVENTGELFF. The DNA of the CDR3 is TGTGCCATCATGGCGGGGGGAGTTGAGAACACCGGGGAGCTGTTTTTT.

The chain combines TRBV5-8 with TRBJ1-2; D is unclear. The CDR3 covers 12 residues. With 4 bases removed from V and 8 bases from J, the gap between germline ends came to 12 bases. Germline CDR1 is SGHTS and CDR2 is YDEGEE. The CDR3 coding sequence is TGTGCCAGCAGCGTGGCGCCGGGGGGCTACACCTTC. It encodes CASSVAPGGYTF. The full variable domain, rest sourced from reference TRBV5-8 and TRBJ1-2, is EAGVTQSPTHLIKTRGQQATLRCSPISGHTSVYWYQQALGLGLQFLLWYDEGEERNRGNFPPRFSGRQFPNYSSELNVNALELEDSALYLCASSVAPGGYTFGSGTRLTVV.

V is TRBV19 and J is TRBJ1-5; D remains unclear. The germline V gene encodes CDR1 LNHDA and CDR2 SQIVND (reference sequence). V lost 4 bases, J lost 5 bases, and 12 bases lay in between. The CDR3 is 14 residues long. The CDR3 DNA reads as TGTGCCAGTAGTAGAGGACGAAGGGATCAGCCCCAGCATTTT. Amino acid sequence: CASSRGRRDQPQHF.

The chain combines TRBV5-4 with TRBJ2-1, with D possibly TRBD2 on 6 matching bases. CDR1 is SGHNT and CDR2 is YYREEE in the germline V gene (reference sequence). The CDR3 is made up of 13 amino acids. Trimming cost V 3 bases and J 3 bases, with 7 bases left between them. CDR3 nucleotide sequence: TGTGCCAGCAGCTGGAGGGTCTACAATGAGCAGTTCTTC. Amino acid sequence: CASSWRVYNEQFF.

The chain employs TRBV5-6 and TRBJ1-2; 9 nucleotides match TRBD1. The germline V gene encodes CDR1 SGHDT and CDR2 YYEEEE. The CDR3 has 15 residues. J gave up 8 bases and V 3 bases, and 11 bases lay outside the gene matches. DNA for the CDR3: TGTGCCAGCAGCTGGGGGACAGGGCCCCTAGACGGCTACACCTTC. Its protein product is CASSWGTGPLDGYTF.

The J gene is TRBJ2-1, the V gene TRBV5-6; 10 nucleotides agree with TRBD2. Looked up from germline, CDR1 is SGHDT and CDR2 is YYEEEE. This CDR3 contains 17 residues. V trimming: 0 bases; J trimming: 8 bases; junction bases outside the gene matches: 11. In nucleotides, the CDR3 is TGTGCCAGCAGCTTGGAACTAGCGGGACTCGTTTTCTATGAGCAGTTCTTC. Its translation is CASSLELAGLVFYEQFF.

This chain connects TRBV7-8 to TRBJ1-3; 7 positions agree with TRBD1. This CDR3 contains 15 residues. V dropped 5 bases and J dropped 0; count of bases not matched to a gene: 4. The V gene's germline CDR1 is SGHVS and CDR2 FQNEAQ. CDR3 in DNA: TGTGCCAGCAGCCTAGGACAGGACTCTGGAAACACCATATATTTT. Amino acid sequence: CASSLGQDSGNTIYF.

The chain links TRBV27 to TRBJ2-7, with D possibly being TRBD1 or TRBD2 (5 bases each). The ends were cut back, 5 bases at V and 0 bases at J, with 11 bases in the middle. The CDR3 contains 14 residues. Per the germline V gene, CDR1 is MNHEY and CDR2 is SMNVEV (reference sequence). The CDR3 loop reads CASSPAGASYEQYF. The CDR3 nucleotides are TGTGCCAGCAGTCCCGCCGGGGCCTCCTACGAGCAGTACTTC.

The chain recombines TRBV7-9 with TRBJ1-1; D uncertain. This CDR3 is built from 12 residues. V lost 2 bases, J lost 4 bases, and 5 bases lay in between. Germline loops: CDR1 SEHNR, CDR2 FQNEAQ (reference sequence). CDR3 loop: CASSLTFTEAFF. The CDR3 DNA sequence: TGTGCCAGCAGCTTAACCTTCACTGAAGCTTTCTTT.

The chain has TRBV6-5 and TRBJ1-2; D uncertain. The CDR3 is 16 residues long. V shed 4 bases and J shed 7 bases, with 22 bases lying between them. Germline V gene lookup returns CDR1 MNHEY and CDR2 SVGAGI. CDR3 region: CASSSPDSEPAIGYTF. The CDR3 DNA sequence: TGTGCCAGCAGTTCGCCCGACTCAGAGCCTGCTATTGGCTACACCTTC.

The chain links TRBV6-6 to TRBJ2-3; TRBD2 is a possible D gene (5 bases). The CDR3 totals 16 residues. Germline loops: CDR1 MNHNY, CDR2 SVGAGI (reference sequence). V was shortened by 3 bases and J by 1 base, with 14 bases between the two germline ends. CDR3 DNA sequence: TGTGCCAGCAGTTATTGGGAGAACTTCCGCACAGATACGCAGTATTTT. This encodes CASSYWENFRTDTQYF.

The CDR3 protein is CASRRTGSFQETQYF. The CDR3 region has the DNA TGTGCCAGCAGGAGGACAGGCTCCTTCCAAGAGACCCAGTACTTC. The chain combines TRBV7-9 with TRBJ2-5; 7 positions match TRBD1. This CDR3 spans 15 amino acids. V shed 6 bases and J 1 base; nucleotides not matched to a gene: 8. Germline V gene data show CDR1 as SEHNR and CDR2 as FQNEAQ (reference sequence).

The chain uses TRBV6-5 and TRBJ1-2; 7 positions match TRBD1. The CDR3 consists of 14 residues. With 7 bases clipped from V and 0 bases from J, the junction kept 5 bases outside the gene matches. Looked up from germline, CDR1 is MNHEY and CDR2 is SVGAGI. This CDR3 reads CASTSRGPNYGYTF. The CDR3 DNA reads TGTGCCAGCACCTCGAGGGGGCCTAACTATGGCTACACCTTC.

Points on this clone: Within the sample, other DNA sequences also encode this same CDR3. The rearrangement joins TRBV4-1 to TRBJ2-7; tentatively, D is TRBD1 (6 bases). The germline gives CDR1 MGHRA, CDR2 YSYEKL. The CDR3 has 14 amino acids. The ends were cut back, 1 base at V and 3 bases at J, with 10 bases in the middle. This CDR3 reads CASSQGTASYEQYF. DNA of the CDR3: TGCGCCAGCAGCCAAGGGACAGCCAGCTACGAGCAGTACTTC.

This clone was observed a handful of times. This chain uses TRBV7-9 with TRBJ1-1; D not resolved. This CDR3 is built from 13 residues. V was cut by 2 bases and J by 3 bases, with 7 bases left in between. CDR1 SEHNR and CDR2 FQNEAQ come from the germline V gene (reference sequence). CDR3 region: CASSLSEDTEAFF. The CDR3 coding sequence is TGTGCCAGCAGCTTATCGGAGGACACTGAAGCTTTCTTT.

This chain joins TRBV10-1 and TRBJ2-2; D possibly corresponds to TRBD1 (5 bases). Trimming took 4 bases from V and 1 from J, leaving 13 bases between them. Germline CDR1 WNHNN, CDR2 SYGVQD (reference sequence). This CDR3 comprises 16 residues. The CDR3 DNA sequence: TGCGCCAGCAGTGTTTTTCCCAGGGAGAACACCGGGGAGCTGTTTTTT. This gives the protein CASSVFPRENTGELFF.

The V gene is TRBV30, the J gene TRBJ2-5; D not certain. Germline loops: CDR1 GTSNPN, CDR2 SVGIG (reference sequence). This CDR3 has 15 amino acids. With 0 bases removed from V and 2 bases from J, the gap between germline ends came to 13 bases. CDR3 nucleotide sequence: TGTGCCTGGAGTGTAATGGGCGGCTCGCAAGAGACCCAGTACTTC. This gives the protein CAWSVMGGSQETQYF.

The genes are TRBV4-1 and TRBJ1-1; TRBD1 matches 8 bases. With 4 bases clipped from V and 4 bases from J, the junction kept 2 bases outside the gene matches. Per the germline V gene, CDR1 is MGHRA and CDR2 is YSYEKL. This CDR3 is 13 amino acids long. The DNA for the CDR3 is TGCGCCAGCAGCCCTCAGGGGGCCACTGAAGCTTTCTTT. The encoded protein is CASSPQGATEAFF.

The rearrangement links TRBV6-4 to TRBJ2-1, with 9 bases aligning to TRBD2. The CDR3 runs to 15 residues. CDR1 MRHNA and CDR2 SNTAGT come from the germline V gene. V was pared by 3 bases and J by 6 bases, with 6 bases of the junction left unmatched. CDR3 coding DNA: TGTGCCAGCAGTGAGTTAGCGGGAGCTCCCAATGAGCAGTTCTTC. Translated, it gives CASSELAGAPNEQFF.

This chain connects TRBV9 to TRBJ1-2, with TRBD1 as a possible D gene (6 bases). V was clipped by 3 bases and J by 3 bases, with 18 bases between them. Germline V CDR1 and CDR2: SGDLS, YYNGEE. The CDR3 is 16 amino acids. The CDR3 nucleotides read TGTGCCAGCAGCGGAAGGAACAGGGATCTCGACTATGGCTACACCTTC. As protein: CASSGRNRDLDYGYTF. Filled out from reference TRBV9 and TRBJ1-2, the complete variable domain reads DSGVTQTPKHLITATGQRVTLRCSPRSGDLSVYWYQQSLDQGLQFLIQYYNGEERAKGNILERFSAQQFPDLHSELNLSSLELGDSALYFCASSGRNRDLDYGYTFGSGTRLTVV.

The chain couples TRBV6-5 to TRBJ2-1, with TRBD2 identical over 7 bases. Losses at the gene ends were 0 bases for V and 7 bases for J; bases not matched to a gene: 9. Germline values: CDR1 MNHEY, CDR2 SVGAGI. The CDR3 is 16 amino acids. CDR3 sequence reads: CASSYSAGVSPNEQFF. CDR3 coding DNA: TGTGCCAGCAGTTACTCCGCGGGAGTCTCCCCAAATGAGCAGTTCTTC.

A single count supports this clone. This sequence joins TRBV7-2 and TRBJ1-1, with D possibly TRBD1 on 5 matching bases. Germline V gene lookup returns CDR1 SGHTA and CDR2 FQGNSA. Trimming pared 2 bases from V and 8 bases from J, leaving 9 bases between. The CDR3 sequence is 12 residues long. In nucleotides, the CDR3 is TGTGCCAGCAGCTTATGGGCAGGGGAAGCTTTCTTT. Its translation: CASSLWAGEAFF.

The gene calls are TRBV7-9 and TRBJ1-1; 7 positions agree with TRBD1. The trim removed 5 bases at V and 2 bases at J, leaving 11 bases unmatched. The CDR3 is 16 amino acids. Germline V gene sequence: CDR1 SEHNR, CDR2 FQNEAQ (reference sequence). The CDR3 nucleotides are TGTGCCAGCAGCCCCCTTACGACAGGGATAAACACTGAAGCTTTCTTT. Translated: CASSPLTTGINTEAFF.

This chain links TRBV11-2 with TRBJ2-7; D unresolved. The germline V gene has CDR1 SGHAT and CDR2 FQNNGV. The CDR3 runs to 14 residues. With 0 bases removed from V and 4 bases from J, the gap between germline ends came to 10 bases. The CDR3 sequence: CASSLERAYYEQYF. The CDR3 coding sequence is TGTGCCAGCAGCTTAGAACGGGCTTATTACGAGCAGTACTTC.

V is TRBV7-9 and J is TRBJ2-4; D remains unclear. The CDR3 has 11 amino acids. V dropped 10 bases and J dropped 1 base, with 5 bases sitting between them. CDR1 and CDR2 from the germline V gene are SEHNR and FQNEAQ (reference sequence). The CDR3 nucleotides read TGTGCCATCCACGCCAAAAACATTCAGTACTTC. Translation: CAIHAKNIQYF.

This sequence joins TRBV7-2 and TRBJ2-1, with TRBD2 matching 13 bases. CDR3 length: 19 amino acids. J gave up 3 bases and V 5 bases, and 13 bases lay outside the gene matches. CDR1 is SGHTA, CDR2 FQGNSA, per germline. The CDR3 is CASSPTGLAGVRVYNEQFF. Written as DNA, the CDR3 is TGTGCCAGCAGCCCAACCGGACTAGCGGGAGTTAGGGTCTACAATGAGCAGTTCTTC.

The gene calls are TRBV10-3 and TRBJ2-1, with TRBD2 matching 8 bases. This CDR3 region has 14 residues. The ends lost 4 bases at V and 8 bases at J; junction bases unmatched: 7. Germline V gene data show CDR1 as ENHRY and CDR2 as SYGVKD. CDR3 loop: CAISVREGRDEQFF. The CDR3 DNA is TGTGCCATCAGTGTACGGGAGGGCCGCGATGAGCAGTTCTTC.